The clone carrying this TCR beta chain was counted a few times. The antigen is unknown. HTBI primers from iRepertoire and Arm-PCR of CDR3 regions yielded the TCR beta libraries. Each CDR3 protein is one row after TCRdb ran MiXCR on the multiplex PCR reads. Of about 430,000 distinct CDR3 sequences listed, roughly a fifth are singletons. This sample stems from a study of regulatory T cells in long-lasting Graves disease. The time point: persistent/refractory GD, antithyroid drugs over 5 years with positive TRAb. The TCR library was made from RNA extracted from PBMCs. The germline V gene encodes CDR1 MDHEN and CDR2 SYDVKM. With 3 bases removed from V and 1 base from J, the gap between germline ends came to 10 bases. The CDR3 length is 15 residues. General observations from the study: Persistent cases of Graves' showed reduced TCR diversity relative to newly diagnosed patients. New patients shared about a thousand public clonotypes, fewer than the roughly 3,000 shared by persistent patients.

This chain links TRBV28 with TRBJ1-3, with unresolved D. This sample comprised peripheral blood mononuclear cells (PBMCs), obtained when the disease was refractory, from a patient treated with antithyroid drugs. This TCR derives from a female donor with Graves disease. The CDR3, as DNA: TGTGCCAGCAGTTTCGACGCGTCATCTGGAAACACCATATATTTT. It yields the protein CASSFDASSGNTIYF.